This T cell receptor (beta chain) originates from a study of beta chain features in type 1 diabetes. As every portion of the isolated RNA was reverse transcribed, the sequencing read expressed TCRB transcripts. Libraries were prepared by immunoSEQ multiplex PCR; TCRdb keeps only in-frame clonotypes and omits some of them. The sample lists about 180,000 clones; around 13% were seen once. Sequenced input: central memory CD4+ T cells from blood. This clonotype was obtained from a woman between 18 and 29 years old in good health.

The CDR3 spells CASNRDSLRGGYTF. CDR3 DNA sequence: TGTGCCAGCAACCGGGACAGTCTCCGGGGTGGCTACACCTTC. This chain links TRBV28 with TRBJ1-2, with 7 bases identical to TRBD1. CDR3 length equals 14 residues. The junction had 12 bases not matched to a gene; V was cut back by 7 bases and J by 7 bases. The germline V gene encodes CDR1 MDHEN and CDR2 SYDVKM.